The next 32 T cell receptor beta chains were all read from a single sample in a study of cytomegalovirus exposure and HLA in healthy donors. The PCR employed 60 Vbeta primers together with 13 Jbeta primers. Here immunoSEQ multiplex PCR was the method, and the copy in TCRdb shows in-frame clones only, minus some. The sample shows approximately 180,000 clones, about four fifths of them seen only once. Material for sequencing was PBMCs. These receptors were collected from a man aged 18 to 30 in good health and CMV-seronegative.

This rearrangement joins TRBV11-2 to TRBJ1-6; possible D gene TRBD1, 6 bases. V lost 4 bases to trimming and J lost 9 bases, with 13 bases between them. Germline CDR1 reads SGHAT; CDR2 reads FQNNGV. The CDR3 has 14 amino acids. This CDR3 is CASSYRAGASPLHF. The CDR3 bases are TGTGCCAGCAGCTACCGGGCAGGGGCTTCACCCCTCCACTTT.

This chain links TRBV11-2 with TRBJ1-2, with TRBD1 identical over 7 bases. V gave up 4 bases and J gave up 2 bases; unmatched junction bases: 7. CDR1 is SGHAT, CDR2 FQNNGV, per germline. CDR3 length: 15 amino acids. This chain's CDR3 is CASSSRLQGNYGYTF. DNA of the CDR3: TGTGCCAGCAGCTCCCGCCTACAGGGGAACTATGGCTACACCTTC.

This clone has more than one count but fewer than ten. The rearrangement uses TRBV6-4 and TRBJ2-3; 8 nucleotides align to TRBD2. Germline lookup yields CDR1 MRHNA and CDR2 SNTAGT. J was trimmed by 4 bases and V by 3 bases; bases with no gene match: 3. The CDR3 spans 14 residues. CDR3 sequence (DNA): TGTGCCAGCAGTGAAGCGGGAGCCCCAGATACGCAGTATTTT. It is translated as CASSEAGAPDTQYF.

The V and J genes are TRBV4-2 and TRBJ2-6, with D unresolved. Germline V gene data show CDR1 as LGHNA and CDR2 as YNFKEQ. This CDR3 contains 16 residues. Trimming took 0 bases from V and 0 from J, leaving 6 bases between them. For the CDR3, the DNA is TGTGCCAGCAGCCAAGACTACAGCTCTGGGGCCAACGTCCTGACTTTC. Translated: CASSQDYSSGANVLTF.

The chain joins TRBV4-3 to TRBJ2-2, with D maybe TRBD1 (6 bases). The CDR3 is made up of 16 amino acids. V lost 3 bases to trimming and J lost 0 bases, with 11 bases between them. CDR1 and CDR2 from the germline V gene are LGHNA and YSLEER. CDR3 amino acids: CASSHRDTSNTGELFF. The CDR3 bases are TGCGCCAGCAGCCACCGGGACACTTCGAACACCGGGGAGCTGTTTTTT.

The V gene is TRBV23-1, the J gene TRBJ2-7; D is perhaps TRBD1 (5 bases). TRBV23-1 is an ORF, with its function uncertain. The CDR3 spans 17 residues. V dropped 0 bases and J dropped 3 bases, with 18 bases sitting between them. The CDR3 nucleotides are TGCGCCAGCAGTCAATCGTGGGCAGGGCTAAGACTCTACGAGCAGTACTTC. Translated: CASSQSWAGLRLYEQYF.

CDR3 coding DNA: TGTGCCAGCGGCCAGGCCGCCTCTGGAAACACCATATATTTT. This translates into CASGQAASGNTIYF. V gene TRBV2 combines with J gene TRBJ1-3; D is unclear. The CDR3 is made up of 14 amino acids. Germline V gene data show CDR1 as SNHLY and CDR2 as FYNNEI. V gave up 8 bases and J gave up 0 bases, with 11 bases separating them. The complete variable domain, with remaining parts taken from reference TRBV2 and TRBJ1-3, reads EPEVTQTPSHQVTQMGQEVILRCVPISNHLYFYWYRQILGQKVEFLVSFYNNEISEKSEIFDDQFSVERPDGSNFTLKIRSTKLEDSAMYFCASGQAASGNTIYFGEGSWLTVV.

CDR3 amino acids: CASSRPGMAEAFF. The CDR3 coding sequence is TGTGCCAGCAGCCGACCAGGGATGGCTGAAGCTTTCTTT. V gene TRBV7-3 combines with J gene TRBJ1-1; D perhaps matches TRBD1 (5 bases). The CDR3 is 13 residues long. V lost 5 bases and J lost 6, with 13 bases in between. CDR1 and CDR2 from the germline V gene are SGHTA and FQGTGA.

The CDR3 region is CASSQILTGVGTDTQYF. The CDR3 DNA is TGTGCCAGCAGCCAGATCTTGACGGGAGTCGGCACAGATACGCAGTATTTT. The chain recombines TRBV7-8 with TRBJ2-3; tentatively, D is TRBD2 (6 bases). Germline CDR1 reads SGHVS; CDR2 reads FQNEAQ. The CDR3 contains 17 residues. The ends were cut back, 5 bases at V and 1 base at J, with 19 bases in the middle. The full variable domain, with the rest looked up from reference TRBV7-8 and TRBJ2-3, is GAGVSQSPRYKVAKRGQDVALRCDPISGHVSLFWYQQALGQGPEFLTYFQNEAQLDKSGLPSDRFFAERPEGSVSTLKIQRTQQEDSAVYLCASSQILTGVGTDTQYFGPGTRLTVL.

The chain employs TRBV25-1 and TRBJ2-1; the match to TRBD2 covers 11 bases. Germline CDR1 reads MGHDK; CDR2 reads SYGVNS. The CDR3 is 16 amino acids. Losses at the gene ends were 4 bases for V and 6 bases for J; bases not matched to a gene: 8. CDR3 sequence: CASSADTSGRGNEQFF. Here the CDR3 DNA reads TGTGCCAGCAGTGCTGATACTAGCGGGAGAGGCAATGAGCAGTTCTTC.

The CDR3 loop reads CASSQGRGTTGQSSYEQYF. The CDR3, as DNA: TGCGCCAGCAGCCAAGGGAGGGGCACGACGGGACAGAGCTCCTACGAGCAGTACTTC. The rearrangement joins TRBV4-3 to TRBJ2-7, with D perhaps TRBD1 (7 bases). The V end lost 1 base, the J end lost 0 bases, and 22 bases lay between the germline ends. This CDR3 is 19 amino acids long. CDR1 and CDR2 (germline): LGHNA, YSLEER.

V usage is TRBV5-6 and J usage is TRBJ1-1; TRBD1 might be the D (5 bases). V gave up 0 bases and J gave up 3 bases, with 12 bases separating them. CDR3 length equals 15 residues. The germline gives CDR1 SGHDT, CDR2 YYEEEE. This CDR3 reads CASSLARETYTEAFF. The DNA of the CDR3 is TGTGCCAGCAGCTTGGCCAGGGAAACCTACACTGAAGCTTTCTTT.

With respect to this clone: Compared with germline, one end of the junction differs, possibly owing to a read error. V is TRBV7-9 and J is TRBJ1-3; 11 nucleotides agree with TRBD1. CDR3 size: 17 residues. The germline gives CDR1 SEHNR, CDR2 FQNEAQ (reference sequence). In DNA form, the CDR3 reads TGTTCCAGCAGCCTCCGGGACAGGGGGAAATCTGGAAACACCATATATTTT. It translates to CSSSLRDRGKSGNTIYF.

The V call is TRBV18, the J call TRBJ1-1; 10 nucleotides agree with TRBD1. The CDR3 spans 16 residues. The V gene's germline CDR1 is KGHSH and CDR2 LQKENI. V lost 3 bases, J lost 5 bases, and 9 bases stayed unmatched. CDR3: CASSPRQGAEGTEAFF. In DNA, the CDR3 is TGTGCCAGCTCACCCAGACAGGGGGCCGAGGGGACTGAAGCTTTCTTT.

V gene TRBV7-9 combines with J gene TRBJ1-1; tentatively, D is TRBD1 (6 bases). V lost 2 bases, J lost 4 bases, and 11 bases lay in between. The germline V gene encodes CDR1 SEHNR and CDR2 FQNEAQ (reference sequence). The CDR3 totals 14 residues. For the CDR3, the DNA is TGTGCCAGCAGCTTAACAGGGTTGGTCACTGAAGCTTTCTTT. It yields the protein CASSLTGLVTEAFF.

The chain couples TRBV25-1 to TRBJ1-4; possibly TRBD1 for D (5 bases). The CDR3 sequence is 18 residues long. Germline CDR1 MGHDK, CDR2 SYGVNS. V was trimmed by 3 bases and J by 2 bases, leaving 19 bases between them. CDR3 in DNA: TGTGCCAGCAGTGACCCGGGGGGGACCGGGACGACTAATGAAAAACTGTTTTTT. Amino acids: CASSDPGGTGTTNEKLFF.

Only one count was recorded for this clone. The chain links TRBV5-1 to TRBJ2-5; a possible D gene is TRBD2 (6 bases). Germline lookup yields CDR1 SGHRS and CDR2 YFSETQ. V gave up 3 bases and J gave up 2 bases, with 8 bases separating them. This CDR3 comprises 13 residues. The CDR3 DNA is TGCGCCAGCAGCTGGGACTTACAAGAGACCCAGTACTTC. Its translation: CASSWDLQETQYF.

This chain links TRBV27 with TRBJ2-1, with D tentatively TRBD1 (6 bases). Trimming removed 4 bases from V and 5 bases from J, with 18 bases in between. Germline V lookup: CDR1 MNHEY, CDR2 SMNVEV (reference sequence). The CDR3 is made up of 16 amino acids. The CDR3, as DNA: TGTGCCAGCAGTTCACAAGTGCAGGGGATGCACAATGAGCAGTTCTTC. This gives the protein CASSSQVQGMHNEQFF.

The V and J genes are TRBV5-6 and TRBJ2-5; TRBD2 matches 12 bases. Trimming took 4 bases from V and 4 from J; bases not matched to a gene: 5. The CDR3 runs to 15 residues. CDR1 is SGHDT, CDR2 YYEEEE, per germline. CDR3 sequence: CASSILGLAGETQYF. As DNA, the CDR3 is TGTGCCAGCAGCATTCTGGGACTAGCGGGAGAGACCCAGTACTTC.

This sequence joins TRBV5-6 and TRBJ2-7; TRBD2 is a possible D gene (5 bases). Trimming cost V 2 bases and J 4 bases, with 10 bases left between them. The CDR3 runs to 13 residues. Germline V gene data show CDR1 as SGHDT and CDR2 as YYEEEE. The CDR3 sequence is CASSFGSGYEQYF. In DNA, the CDR3 is TGTGCCAGCAGCTTCGGGTCGGGGTACGAGCAGTACTTC.

The chain has TRBV5-8 and TRBJ1-2; 7 bases map to TRBD1. This CDR3 spans 13 amino acids. V dropped 2 bases and J dropped 5; count of bases not matched to a gene: 3. Looked up from germline, CDR1 is SGHTS and CDR2 is YDEGEE. The CDR3 nucleotides are TGTGCCAGCAGCTTAGACAGGGATTATGGCTACACCTTC. Translation: CASSLDRDYGYTF. The full variable domain, in which reference TRBV5-8 and TRBJ1-2 provide the parts outside the CDR3, is EAGVTQSPTHLIKTRGQQATLRCSPISGHTSVYWYQQALGLGLQFLLWYDEGEERNRGNFPPRFSGRQFPNYSSELNVNALELEDSALYLCASSLDRDYGYTFGSGTRLTVV.

The chain employs TRBV19 and TRBJ1-2, with TRBD1 as a possible D gene (6 bases). This CDR3 has 12 residues. Germline-derived CDR1 and CDR2 are LNHDA and SQIVND (reference sequence). Trimming stripped 3 bases from V and 8 bases from J, with 10 bases between. The CDR3 region has the DNA TGTGCCAGTAGTATGTCAGGGGCCGGCTACACCTTC. This encodes CASSMSGAGYTF.

This chain uses TRBV11-1 with TRBJ2-1, with 11 nucleotides matching TRBD2. From germline, CDR1 is SGHAT and CDR2 FQDESV (reference sequence). The CDR3 runs to 16 residues. V gave up 2 bases and J gave up 10 bases; unmatched junction bases: 10. The CDR3 loop is CASSLSSGRSSGEQFF. The DNA for the CDR3 is TGTGCCAGCAGCTTATCTAGCGGGAGGTCCTCCGGGGAGCAGTTCTTC.

The rearrangement joins TRBV29-1 to TRBJ2-1, with TRBD2 as a possible D gene (6 bases). Germline V gene sequence: CDR1 SQVTM, CDR2 ANQGSEA. The CDR3 extends over 14 amino acids. With 8 bases removed from V and 3 bases from J, the gap between germline ends came to 17 bases. CDR3 amino acids: CSHMGGVRYNEQFF. CDR3 sequence (DNA): TGCAGCCATATGGGGGGAGTTCGCTACAATGAGCAGTTCTTC.

The rearrangement uses TRBV15 and TRBJ1-2; D unresolved. Trimming cost V 0 bases and J 3 bases, with 11 bases left between them. This CDR3 contains 15 residues. Germline V gene data show CDR1 as LNHNV and CDR2 as YYDKDF (reference sequence). The CDR3 is CATSREVGSDYGYTF. The CDR3 DNA reads TGTGCCACCAGCAGAGAGGTGGGCAGTGACTATGGCTACACCTTC. The variable domain in full, with the rest retrieved from reference TRBV15 and TRBJ1-2, is DAMVIQNPRYQVTQFGKPVTLSCSQTLNHNVMYWYQQKSSQAPKLLFHYYDKDFNNEADTPDNFQSRRPNTSFCFLDIRSPGLGDTAMYLCATSREVGSDYGYTFGSGTRLTVV.

In DNA, the CDR3 is TGTGCCAGCAGTTTAATAGTGGCTAGCGGGAACTCGGGGGAGCTGTTTTTT. This translates into CASSLIVASGNSGELFF. The chain uses TRBV27 and TRBJ2-2, with 9 bases lining up with TRBD2. Trimming cost V 2 bases and J 8 bases; bases outside gene matches: 12. Germline values: CDR1 MNHEY, CDR2 SMNVEV (reference sequence). This CDR3 has 17 residues.

V is TRBV9 and J is TRBJ1-3, with D uncertain. Deletions cut 7 bases from V and 8 bases from J, with 10 bases between. CDR1 is SGDLS, CDR2 YYNGEE, per germline. This CDR3 spans 11 amino acids. The CDR3 DNA reads as TGTGCCAGCGGCAGAACCGACACCATATATTTT. Protein sequence: CASGRTDTIYF.

The chain couples TRBV7-8 to TRBJ1-5, with 8 positions matching TRBD1. CDR1 and CDR2 (germline): SGHVS, FQNEAQ. The CDR3 has 14 amino acids. Trimming cost V 6 bases and J 6 bases; bases outside gene matches: 7. CDR3 sequence reads: CASRDGQGGQPQHF. The DNA of the CDR3 is TGTGCCAGCAGAGACGGACAGGGCGGTCAGCCCCAGCATTTT.

This clone was observed a few times. The CDR3 DNA is TGTGCCAGCAGTGAATCCGGAAGGGGGCGTGAAATTCAAGAGACCCAGTACTTC. Its protein product is CASSESGRGREIQETQYF. The rearrangement joins TRBV25-1 to TRBJ2-5, with 7 nucleotides matching TRBD1. The CDR3 extends over 18 amino acids. The V gene's germline CDR1 is MGHDK and CDR2 SYGVNS. V shed 1 base and J 2 bases; nucleotides not matched to a gene: 13.

The V call is TRBV28, the J call TRBJ2-3; TRBD1 matches at 7 bases. Per germline, CDR1 MDHEN and CDR2 SYDVKM. With V trimmed by 8 bases and J by 3 bases, 5 bases remained unmatched. The CDR3 runs 13 residues. CDR3 in amino acids: CASFDRATDTQYF. For the CDR3, the DNA is TGTGCCAGCTTCGACAGGGCGACAGATACGCAGTATTTT.

The V call is TRBV4-3, the J call TRBJ1-6; tentative D call: TRBD1 (6 bases). Trimming cost V 2 bases and J 7 bases, with 12 bases left between them. The germline V gene encodes CDR1 LGHNA and CDR2 YSLEER. This CDR3 is 15 amino acids long. CDR3 coding DNA: TGCGCCAGCAGCCAAAACAGGGTATCGAATTCACCCCTCCACTTT. This encodes CASSQNRVSNSPLHF.

The chain carries TRBV5-1 and TRBJ2-1; TRBD2 agrees at 9 bases. V was pared by 6 bases and J by 1 base, with 5 bases of the junction left unmatched. Germline CDR1 and CDR2: SGHRS and YFSETQ. The CDR3 loop spans 15 amino acids. The CDR3 DNA reads TGCGCCAGCACCATTAGCGGGAGTTCCTACAATGAGCAGTTCTTC. Translating gives CASTISGSSYNEQFF.